What follows describes a single TCR beta chain. Enrolment of Seattle patients took place during active infection, and they were followed longitudinally. Produced via immunoSEQ multiplex PCR; TCRdb's table is partial and in-frame only. The sample consists of about 430,000 clones, 80% to 90% of them appearing once. The V end lost 7 bases, the J end lost 5 bases, and 15 bases lay between the germline ends. The germline V gene has CDR1 KGHSY and CDR2 FQNENV. This CDR3 has 14 residues. This specimen comes from a study of blood T cell repertoires in COVID-19. Across the study: Nucleic acid was either cDNA or gDNA, and it came from T cells, B-cell-depleted T cells, or PBMCs.

This clonotype was obtained from a man aged 18 to 29 with COVID-19, enrolled during active disease. The sample consisted of peripheral blood. The chain has TRBV16 and TRBJ1-5; no reliable D call. The CDR3 protein is CASTETSVDQPQHF. In DNA form, the CDR3 reads TGTGCCAGCACCGAGACTTCGGTGGATCAGCCCCAGCATTTT.